This T cell receptor beta chain originates from a study of neurological immune-mediated disorders. A single record per CDR3 protein comes from TCRdb applying MiXCR to the 5' RACE reads. The table shows 55,000 to 80,000 distinct CDR3 sequences, with more than 4% occurring only once. The CDR3 is 15 amino acids. Germline V CDR1 and CDR2: SGHRS, YFSETQ. Losses at the gene ends were 4 bases for V and 6 bases for J; bases not matched to a gene: 5. The sample holds many counts of this clonotype. Antigen: not known. Study-wide results and limits: Because no CDR3 amino acid sequences were shared across subjects by expanded clones, private repertoires were suggested in all groups.

Preparation of the unsorted libraries drew on 2 million PBMCs stored at -80 C. The sequence derives from a woman aged 45-65 years with multiple sclerosis. The chain carries TRBV5-1 and TRBJ2-1, with TRBD1 matching 12 bases. Source material: PBMCs. For the CDR3, the DNA is TGCGCCAGCAGCAAAGGGACAGGGGGCGGCAATGAGCAGTTCTTC. Its protein is CASSKGTGGGNEQFF.